The clone carrying this T cell receptor (beta chain) showed up just once. The sample originates from a study of T cell responses to AZD1222 COVID-19 vaccine. Data came from immunoSEQ multiplex PCR; TCRdb stores just in-frame clones and leaves some out. The sample consists of 120,000 to 150,000 clones, roughly 89% of them appearing once. CDR3 length equals 13 residues. With V trimmed by 4 bases and J by 3 bases, 2 bases remained unmatched. Germline loops: CDR1 SNHLY, CDR2 FYNNEI. The sample in question was peripheral blood, obtained 28 days after the second AZD1222 dose. The sequence was obtained from an adult who received the AZD1222 COVID-19 vaccine. V is TRBV2 and J is TRBJ1-1, with TRBD1 identical over 7 bases. In DNA form, the CDR3 reads TGTGCCAGCAGTGGACAGGGCTACACTGAAGCTTTCTTT. Its protein product is CASSGQGYTEAFF.